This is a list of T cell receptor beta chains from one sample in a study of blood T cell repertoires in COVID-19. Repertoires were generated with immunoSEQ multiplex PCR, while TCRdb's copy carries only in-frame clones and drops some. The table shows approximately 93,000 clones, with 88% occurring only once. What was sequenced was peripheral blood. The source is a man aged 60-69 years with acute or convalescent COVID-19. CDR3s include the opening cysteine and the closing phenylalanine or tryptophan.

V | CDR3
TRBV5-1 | CASSFKDMNTEAFF
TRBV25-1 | CASSEYRSGGNTIYF
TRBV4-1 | CASSQFLAVETQYF
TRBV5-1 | CASSETSGSREQYF
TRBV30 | CAWSVGTGVEKLFF
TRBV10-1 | CASSAPTGADTQYF
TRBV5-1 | CASTTTNTGELFF
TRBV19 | CASSTLDFNEKLFF
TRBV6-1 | CASSEGPRPAYEQYF
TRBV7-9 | CASSTTGFGELFF
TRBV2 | CASRIGGFDTEAFF
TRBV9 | CASSVQGNEQFF
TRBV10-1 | CASSESPGGQNIQYF
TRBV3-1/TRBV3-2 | CASSLLSTDTQYF
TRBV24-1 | CATGGQGGYGYTF
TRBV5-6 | CASSAEGAAFF
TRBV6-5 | CASSPPGLPNNEQFF
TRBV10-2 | CASKSGVNYGYTF
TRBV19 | CASSIGTAWGNQPQHF
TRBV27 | CASSPRTGGLGETQYF
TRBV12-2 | CASRPHRQVSTYEQYF
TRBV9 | CASSIIAGGPDTGELFF
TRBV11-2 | CASSRASGRINEQFF
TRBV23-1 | CASKSWGDANTGELFF
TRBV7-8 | CASSLDRQTKSLLSNQPQHF
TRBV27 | CASSPGQEQYF
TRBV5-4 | CASRRASPVADTQYF
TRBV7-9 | CASSFSGNQPQHF
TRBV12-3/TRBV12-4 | CASSLTQAGAFF
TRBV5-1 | CASSLGQGSRGNSPLHF
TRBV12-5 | CASGLVSGQAHF
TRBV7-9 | CASSLALNQPQHF
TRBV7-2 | CASSLGQGASYGYTF
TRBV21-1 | CASSPDGTGAFTGQPQHF
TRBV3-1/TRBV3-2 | CASSQDDGGTTPFF
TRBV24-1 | CATSERGGNDEKLFF
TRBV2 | CASILQLSSYEQYF
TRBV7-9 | CASSPRVGSGEQYF
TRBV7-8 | CASTLGAAGELFF
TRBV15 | CATSIPGGGGAFF
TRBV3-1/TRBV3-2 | CASSQLAQGNYGYTF
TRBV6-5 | CASSSFGAAKQYF
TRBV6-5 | CASSRQGDSQPQHF
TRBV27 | CASSLRFQGLGYTF
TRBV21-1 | CASSKALDSNYGYTF
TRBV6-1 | CASSESWWASGTPYYEQYF